This T cell receptor (beta chain) was sequenced during a study of regulatory T cells in long-lasting Graves disease. Study conclusions and caveats: Persistent Graves' patients had lower TCR diversity than newly diagnosed ones.

The sample holds many counts of this clonotype. The antigen is undetermined. Time point given: persistent/refractory GD, antithyroid drugs over 5 years with positive TRAb. PBMC-derived RNA was used for the TCR library. The authors built TCR beta libraries using iRepertoire HTBI primers and Arm-PCR of CDR3 regions. TCRdb analysed the multiplex PCR reads with MiXCR anew, one entry per CDR3 protein. The table has fewer than 450,000 distinct CDR3 sequences, roughly 20% seen once; the top ten hold less than 25%. Germline V gene data show CDR1 as MNHEY and CDR2 as SVGAGI. V lost 0 bases, J lost 2 bases, and 10 bases lay in between. This CDR3 spans 15 amino acids.

This TCR derives from a female donor with Graves disease. Sequencing used peripheral blood mononuclear cells (PBMCs), obtained when the disease was refractory, from a patient treated with antithyroid drugs. The gene calls are TRBV6-5 and TRBJ1-2; D might be TRBD1 (6 bases). CDR3 protein: CASSYSGQGNYGYTF. The DNA for the CDR3 is TGTGCCAGCAGTTACTCGGGCCAGGGGAACTATGGCTACACCTTC.